The 23 T cell receptor beta chains given below trace back to one sample, sequenced in a study of identical twins. TCRdb re-derived calls from the 5' RACE reads in MiXCR, one entry per CDR3 protein. The profile shows about 530,000 distinct CDR3 sequences, 13% to 15% of them singletons. These same data were also listed under a study on yellow fever vaccine responses in identical twins.

Sample: CD4+ T cells sorted from blood. These TCRs come from a young woman in good health.

The rearrangement joins TRBV29-1 to TRBJ1-2; maybe TRBD1 (5 bases). The CDR3 is 16 amino acids. The germline V gene has CDR1 SQVTM and CDR2 ANQGSEA. Trimming cost V 3 bases and J 0 bases, with 17 bases left between them. The CDR3 DNA reads TGCAGCGTTGATGGGGGAGTAGGCGACTCTAACTATGGCTACACCTTC. Translating it yields CSVDGGVGDSNYGYTF.

The chain couples TRBV7-2 to TRBJ2-7; no firm D call. In germline, CDR1 is SGHTA, CDR2 FQGNSA. This CDR3 is 13 amino acids long. V dropped 0 bases and J dropped 4 bases, with 7 bases sitting between them. CDR3 loop: CASSLALVYEQYV. Written as DNA, the CDR3 is TGTGCCAGCAGCTTAGCCCTAGTATACGAGCAGTACGTC.

This clonotype appeared a few times. The CDR3 nucleotides read TGCAGTGCTAGAGTTAGAGGGCAATACAATGAGCAGTTCTTC. It specifies CSARVRGQYNEQFF. This chain joins TRBV20-1 and TRBJ2-1; D may be TRBD2 (5 bases). The CDR3 is made up of 14 amino acids. Looked up from germline, CDR1 is DFQATT and CDR2 is SNEGSKA (reference sequence). V lost 1 base, J lost 4 bases, and 11 bases lay in between.

The chain uses TRBV10-3 and TRBJ1-2; 7 positions agree with TRBD1. This CDR3 comprises 14 residues. The trim removed 3 bases at V and 7 bases at J, leaving 8 bases unmatched. Germline V gene sequence: CDR1 ENHRY, CDR2 SYGVKD. The CDR3 coding sequence is TGTGCCATCAGTGACACGTTGACAGGGCTTGGCTACACCTTC. This codes for CAISDTLTGLGYTF.

The table lists this clonotype with a few counts. The chain has TRBV24-1 and TRBJ1-2, with D maybe TRBD1 (6 bases). Germline V lookup: CDR1 KGHDR, CDR2 SFDVKD. V was shortened by 9 bases and J by 4 bases, with 11 bases between the two germline ends. This CDR3 comprises 12 residues. The CDR3 sequence is CATGDIGYGYTF. CDR3 nucleotide sequence: TGTGCCACCGGGGACATAGGCTATGGCTACACCTTC.

In this sample, this clonotype turned up a few times. The chain couples TRBV20-1 to TRBJ2-3; D remains unclear. Germline V gives CDR1 DFQATT, CDR2 SNEGSKA (reference sequence). The CDR3 is 13 residues long. V was shortened by 4 bases and J by 4 bases, with 12 bases between the two germline ends. The CDR3 DNA is TGCAGTGCTATTCCCTCGGGCCCAGATACGCAGTATTTT. Amino acid sequence: CSAIPSGPDTQYF.

This clonotype came up a few times. This sequence joins TRBV20-1 and TRBJ2-1, with TRBD2 matching 7 bases. CDR3 length: 15 amino acids. Germline CDR1 DFQATT, CDR2 SNEGSKA (reference sequence). J lost 2 bases, V lost 1 base, and 5 bases had no gene match. CDR3: CSARGIAGAYNEQFF. CDR3 bases: TGCAGTGCTAGAGGCATTGCGGGAGCCTACAATGAGCAGTTCTTC.

This clonotype turned up a few times. The chain uses TRBV3-1 and TRBJ2-7; D is possibly TRBD2 (5 bases). CDR1 LGHDT and CDR2 YNNKEL come from the germline V gene (reference sequence). The V gene lost 1 base and the J gene lost 5 bases, with 12 bases spanning the gap. The CDR3 extends over 14 amino acids. The CDR3 spells CASSQGGGGHEQYF. In nucleotides, the CDR3 is TGTGCCAGCAGCCAAGGAGGAGGAGGCCACGAGCAGTACTTC.

The sample holds a few counts of this clonotype. This chain links TRBV24-1 with TRBJ2-1, with D possibly being TRBD1 (6 bases). CDR3 size: 14 residues. Trimming cost V 3 bases and J 4 bases, with 9 bases left between them. Germline V gene lookup returns CDR1 KGHDR and CDR2 SFDVKD. The chain's CDR3 is CATSDRTAYNEQFF. The CDR3 DNA follows: TGTGCCACCAGTGATCGGACAGCATACAATGAGCAGTTCTTC.

This clonotype was detected a few times. This chain links TRBV29-1 with TRBJ1-1; D unclear. Germline V gives CDR1 SQVTM, CDR2 ANQGSEA. V dropped 4 bases and J dropped 4 bases, with 10 bases sitting between them. The CDR3 length is 12 residues. CDR3 amino acids: CSVGPGSTEAFF. The CDR3 DNA is TGCAGCGTTGGGCCGGGTAGCACTGAAGCTTTCTTT.

CDR3 DNA: TGCAGTGCCGTGGACAGGGGGCAGGGAGGCTATGGCTACACCTTC. Protein sequence: CSAVDRGQGGYGYTF. J is TRBJ1-2 and V is TRBV20-1; 11 positions agree with TRBD1. This CDR3 region has 15 residues. Germline CDR1 DFQATT, CDR2 SNEGSKA (reference sequence). V lost 6 bases to trimming and J lost 4 bases; unmatched junction nucleotides: 10.

The J gene is TRBJ2-4, the V gene TRBV20-1; D call uncertain. The CDR3 runs to 10 residues. Germline CDR1 DFQATT, CDR2 SNEGSKA (reference sequence). Deletions cut 0 bases from V and 14 bases from J, with 8 bases between. The CDR3 spells CSAREVREYF. CDR3 DNA: TGCAGTGCTAGAGAGGTTAGGGAGTACTTC.

The rearrangement uses TRBV5-1 and TRBJ2-5, with D perhaps TRBD2 (7 bases). V shed 1 base and J shed 5 bases, with 18 bases lying between them. Germline CDR1 is SGHRS and CDR2 is YFSETQ. This CDR3 region has 16 residues. CDR3 loop: CASSLRGAVDIETQYF. CDR3 nucleotides: TGCGCCAGCAGCTTGCGGGGGGCGGTGGATATCGAGACCCAGTACTTC.

The chain combines TRBV20-1 with TRBJ2-1, with 12 bases that match TRBD2. The CDR3 length is 16 residues. V shed 2 bases, J shed 0 bases, and the junction held 2 bases outside the gene matches. Germline values: CDR1 DFQATT, CDR2 SNEGSKA (reference sequence). The CDR3 spells CSARKTSGSSYNEQFF. The DNA for the CDR3 is TGCAGTGCTAGAAAGACTAGCGGGAGCTCCTACAATGAGCAGTTCTTC.

J is TRBJ1-1 and V is TRBV7-2, with a tentative D call TRBD1 (5 bases). CDR3 length: 13 amino acids. Germline V gives CDR1 SGHTA, CDR2 FQGNSA. Trimming left V 4 bases short and J 10 bases short, with 16 bases between. CDR3 DNA sequence: TGTGCCAGCAGCTCGGGACCTTCGGCGGGAGCTTTCTTT. Residues: CASSSGPSAGAFF.

The chain is built from TRBV7-6 and TRBJ2-1, with 11 bases that match TRBD2. The CDR3 spans 14 residues. Germline V gene data show CDR1 as SGHVS and CDR2 as FNYEAQ. J was trimmed by 6 bases and V by 5 bases; bases with no gene match: 3. CDR3 region: CASSGTSGPNEQFF. In nucleotides, the CDR3 is TGTGCCAGCAGCGGGACTAGCGGACCCAATGAGCAGTTCTTC.

The chain uses TRBV10-3 and TRBJ2-7; TRBD1 agrees at 7 bases. V shed 5 bases, J shed 5 bases, and the junction held 3 bases outside the gene matches. The CDR3 is made up of 12 amino acids. CDR1 is ENHRY, CDR2 SYGVKD, per germline. The CDR3 reads CAISNRGNEQYV. The CDR3 nucleotides read TGTGCCATCAGTAACAGGGGAAACGAGCAGTACGTC.

This clonotype has just a few counts. This rearrangement joins TRBV29-1 to TRBJ2-5; the D gene could be TRBD1 or TRBD2 (5 bases each). There are 12 residues in the CDR3. V gave up 7 bases and J gave up 5 bases, with 14 bases separating them. Germline-derived CDR1 and CDR2 are SQVTM and ANQGSEA. The CDR3 DNA reads as TGCAGCGGGTACGGGACGTGGGAGACCCAGTACTTC. Amino acid sequence: CSGYGTWETQYF.

V usage is TRBV7-6 and J usage is TRBJ2-7; D gene uncertain. Deletions cut 2 bases from V and 0 bases from J, with 8 bases between. CDR1 and CDR2 from the germline V gene are SGHVS and FNYEAQ. The CDR3 runs 14 residues. CDR3: CASSLTPDSYEQYF. The DNA of the CDR3 is TGTGCCAGCAGCTTAACTCCTGACTCCTACGAGCAGTACTTC.

This clonotype was found once. This chain connects TRBV7-8 to TRBJ2-1; 7 bases align to TRBD1. The CDR3 is 15 residues long. The junction had 13 bases not matched to a gene; V was cut back by 5 bases and J by 9 bases. CDR1 is SGHVS and CDR2 is FQNEAQ in the germline V gene. In DNA form, the CDR3 reads TGTGCCAGCAGCCTCCCACCCAGGGGGATTGGTGAGCAGTTCTTC. The encoded protein is CASSLPPRGIGEQFF.

The V and J genes are TRBV10-3 and TRBJ1-5; TRBD1 matches 7 bases. CDR3 length equals 13 residues. The J segment lost 5 bases and the V segment lost 4 bases, leaving 2 bases of the junction unmatched. CDR1 and CDR2 (germline): ENHRY, SYGVKD. This CDR3 is CAISGQGDQPQHF. For the CDR3, the DNA is TGTGCCATCAGTGGGCAGGGGGATCAGCCCCAGCATTTT.

J is TRBJ2-1 and V is TRBV29-1; 9 nucleotides align to TRBD2. V lost 2 bases, J lost 9 bases, and 5 bases stayed unmatched. The V gene's germline CDR1 is SQVTM and CDR2 ANQGSEA. The CDR3 consists of 13 residues. The CDR3 spells CSVEPGLALEQFF. The CDR3 DNA follows: TGCAGCGTTGAACCGGGACTAGCTCTTGAGCAGTTCTTC.

This clonotype was seen a handful of times. The chain employs TRBV6-1 and TRBJ2-2; 10 bases align to TRBD1. This CDR3 comprises 15 residues. Germline CDR1 and CDR2: MNHNS and SASEGT. V was pared by 7 bases and J by 6 bases, with 8 bases of the junction left unmatched. CDR3 coding DNA: TGTGCCAGCATCTGGGACAGGGGTATTCCCGGGGAGCTGTTTTTT. It encodes CASIWDRGIPGELFF.